This record covers a single T cell receptor (beta chain). Its antigen remains unknown. These data come from a study of T cell responses to AZD1222 COVID-19 vaccine. Whole-study findings and limits: Vaccine-related CD4 TCRs covered spike, predominating at 160-218 and 743-854. The donor cohort was predominantly white British with a female majority, and clonal diversity may have been underestimated. Just 5 to 7 people given AZD1222 tested seropositive at baseline. In all cases, repertoires were sampled only after the peak T cell response.

Method: immunoSEQ multiplex PCR; TCRdb's copy keeps in-frame clones and lacks some. The profile shows around 120,000 clones, roughly 90% of them singletons. Germline V gene data show CDR1 as MGHRA and CDR2 as YSYEKL. The CDR3 length is 14 residues. V was trimmed by 3 bases and J by 5 bases, leaving 13 bases between them. The chain carries TRBV4-1 and TRBJ2-5, with D possibly being TRBD1 (5 bases). The source of this sequence is an adult in good health. The sequences come from peripheral blood, collected on day 0 of AZD1222 vaccination. The CDR3 DNA reads as TGCGCCAGCAGCCATCGACAGCCTGTGGAGACCCAGTACTTC. It yields the protein CASSHRQPVETQYF.